This entry features one TCR beta chain sequence. This sample is part of a study of blood T cell repertoires in COVID-19. Per the original methods: It was from reference gene primer amplification that nucleated cell counts were estimated. TCRdb keeps only in-frame clones here, not all; method: immunoSEQ multiplex PCR. V and J calls plus clone size are reproduced from that table; the DNA served to infer D and trimming. The sample consists of about 230,000 clones, less than 90% of them appearing once. The CDR3 has 16 amino acids. Germline V gives CDR1 SGHRS, CDR2 YFSETQ. Trimming removed 3 bases at V and 5 bases at J, with 20 bases between.

Sequenced sample: peripheral blood. This chain uses TRBV5-1 with TRBJ1-1; D is unresolved. The source is a woman in her 70s with active or convalescent COVID-19. The CDR3 nucleotides are TGCGCCAGCAGCTGGGAGGCAGGAATCGGGAGTACTGAAGCTTTCTTT. Its protein is CASSWEAGIGSTEAFF.